This T cell receptor (beta chain) was found in a study of brain metastases from non-small cell lung cancer. The table came from immunoSEQ multiplex PCR; TCRdb's copy has only in-frame clones and leaves some out. The sample includes about 4,300 clones, 90% of them seen just once. Broader study findings: Fewer infiltrating T cells were found in brain metastases than primaries.

Points on this clone: Antigen: not known.

J gave up 1 base and V 5 bases, and 13 bases lay outside the gene matches. Germline V lookup: CDR1 SEHNR, CDR2 FQNEAQ (reference sequence). The CDR3 is made up of 19 amino acids. The chain recombines TRBV7-9 with TRBJ2-3; 12 bases are shared with TRBD2. The specimen sequenced was primary lung tumor tissue. The sequence was obtained from a donor aged 40 or over with non-small cell lung cancer. CDR3 residues: CASSELGLAGGPGTDTQYF. Written as DNA, the CDR3 is TGTGCCAGCAGCGAGCTTGGCCTAGCGGGGGGGCCAGGCACAGATACGCAGTATTTT.